Listed below are T cell receptor beta chains from one sample, sequenced in a study of identical twins. Each CDR3 protein is one row after TCRdb ran MiXCR on the 5' RACE reads. The sample shows about 520,000 distinct CDR3 sequences, around 20% of them seen only once. The data also belong to a second study, concerning T cells expressing NK-cell markers.

The sample comprised CD4+ T cells sorted from blood. The receptors derive from a woman aged 18-35 years in good health. The conserved cysteine and the conserved F or W are not part of the CDR3 here.

>TRBJ1-3|TRBV11-2
ASSTVRGARGNTIY
>TRBJ2-3|TRBV20-1
SASWGITDTQY
>TRBJ1-1|TRBV19
AIGNRGEAF
>TRBJ2-1|TRBV27
ASSRRAGYNEQF
>TRBJ2-1|TRBV5-1
ASSLPRLAGERNEQF
>TRBJ2-1|TRBV4-3
ASSPRGSIAGGRSEQF
>TRBJ2-1|TRBV20-1
SARSGRSYNEQF
>TRBJ1-5|TRBV15
ATSITGVDQPQH
>TRBJ2-2|TRBV6-1
ATKILGHLGPGELF
>TRBJ2-7|TRBV18
ASSPGVAARGRFYEQY
>TRBJ2-1|TRBV10-3
ASCPTSGGDNEQF
>TRBJ1-2|TRBV6-6
ASSRQSGGYT
>TRBJ2-1|TRBV6-5
ASQGARDEQF
>TRBJ2-2|TRBV30
AWSPRTASGRSGELF
>TRBJ2-1|TRBV5-1
ASSFKAERGGNYNEQF
>TRBJ2-5|TRBV30
AWRGFQETQY
>TRBJ2-1|TRBV20-1
SARGQGSYNEQF
>TRBJ2-7|TRBV12-5
ASGLVGTLREQY
>TRBJ2-2|TRBV6-4
ASSPRDLDTGELF
>TRBJ2-1|TRBV5-1
ASSGSGQPSYNEQF
>TRBJ2-1|TRBV10-3
AIRDPGLGSNEQF
>TRBJ1-2|TRBV9
ADWRGETNYGYT
>TRBJ1-6|TRBV6-5
ASSYSIRGNSPLH
>TRBJ1-1|TRBV20-1
SARASSHGAF
>TRBJ2-7|TRBV7-9
ASSPPGDRLV
>TRBJ1-2|TRBV6-1
ASSSILERDNYGYT
>TRBJ1-2|TRBV5-1
ASSRDRSGYT